This T cell receptor (beta chain) derives from a study of CD8 T cells in ankylosing spondylitis. Study findings and constraints: A motif of eight highly homologous TCR beta variants was seen as apparently characteristic of ankylosing spondylitis blood.

Germline V gene lookup returns CDR1 SQVTM and CDR2 ANQGSEA. With V trimmed by 4 bases and J by 4 bases, 10 bases remained unmatched. This CDR3 has 15 residues. A word on this clonotype: Its antigen is unknown.

Each CDR3 protein gets one entry after TCRdb re-called the 5' RACE reads with MiXCR. The sample consists of 750,000 to 850,000 distinct CDR3 sequences, 10% to 15% of them appearing once. This chain uses TRBV29-1 with TRBJ2-3; 8 bases are a match to TRBD2. This receptor was identified in a male donor with ankylosing spondylitis. Sequences were obtained from blood, either unsorted or a sorted T cell fraction (not recorded which). CDR3 protein: CSVVRRERGPDTQYF. CDR3 nucleotides: TGCAGCGTTGTTCGTCGGGAGCGGGGGCCAGATACGCAGTATTTT.